The present T cell receptor (beta chain) was sequenced within a study of early T cells in non-severe SARS-CoV-2 infection. Study overall: From unsorted whole blood, bulk RNA was sequenced, and the chains remained unpaired. Study-wide points: Anti-spike CD8 specificities were favored by VDJdb matching, whose results missed private and CD4 specificities.

The CDR3 covers 12 residues. Germline CDR1 is MDHEN and CDR2 is SYDVKM. V dropped 9 bases and J dropped 2 bases, with 11 bases sitting between them. This clonotype showed up many times. As yet, its antigen is unknown. Individual cDNA molecules each received unique molecular identifiers attached to them. TCRdb itself ran the 5' RACE reads through MiXCR, one entry per CDR3 protein. In the table there are about 48,000 distinct CDR3 sequences, approximately 7.6% of which are singletons. The chain recombines TRBV28 with TRBJ2-7; no firm D call. Source material: whole blood. The source of this sequence is an adult who was a healthcare worker with PCR-confirmed SARS-CoV-2 infection or an uninfected control (not recorded which). CDR3 sequence reads: CASSGKPYEQYF. DNA of the CDR3: TGTGCCAGTAGTGGAAAACCCTACGAGCAGTACTTC.